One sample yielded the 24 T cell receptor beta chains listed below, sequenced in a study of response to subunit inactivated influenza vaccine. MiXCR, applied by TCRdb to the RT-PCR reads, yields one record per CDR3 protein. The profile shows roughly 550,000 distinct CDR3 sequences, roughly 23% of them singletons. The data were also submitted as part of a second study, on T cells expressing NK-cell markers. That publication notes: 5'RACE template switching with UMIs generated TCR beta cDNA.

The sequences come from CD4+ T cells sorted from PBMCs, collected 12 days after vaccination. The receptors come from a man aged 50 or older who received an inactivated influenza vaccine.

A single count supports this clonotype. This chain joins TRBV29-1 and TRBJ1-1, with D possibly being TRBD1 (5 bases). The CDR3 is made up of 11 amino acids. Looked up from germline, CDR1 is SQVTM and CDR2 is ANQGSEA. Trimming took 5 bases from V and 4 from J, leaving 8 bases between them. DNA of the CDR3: TGCAGCGTTAGGGGTACCACTGAAGCTTTCTTT. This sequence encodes CSVRGTTEAFF.

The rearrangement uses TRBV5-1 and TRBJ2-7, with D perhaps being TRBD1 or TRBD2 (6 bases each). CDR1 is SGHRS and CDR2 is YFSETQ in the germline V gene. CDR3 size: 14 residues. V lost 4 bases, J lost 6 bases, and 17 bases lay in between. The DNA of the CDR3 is TGCGCCAGCAGCCTGGCGGGACATAGGGGCGAGCAGTACTTC. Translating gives CASSLAGHRGEQYF.

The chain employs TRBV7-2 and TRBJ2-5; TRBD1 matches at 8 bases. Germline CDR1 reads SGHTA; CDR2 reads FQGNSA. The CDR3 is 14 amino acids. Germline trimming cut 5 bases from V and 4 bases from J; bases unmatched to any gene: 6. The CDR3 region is CASSPRTGSETQYF. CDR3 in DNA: TGTGCCAGCAGCCCAAGGACAGGGTCAGAGACCCAGTACTTC.

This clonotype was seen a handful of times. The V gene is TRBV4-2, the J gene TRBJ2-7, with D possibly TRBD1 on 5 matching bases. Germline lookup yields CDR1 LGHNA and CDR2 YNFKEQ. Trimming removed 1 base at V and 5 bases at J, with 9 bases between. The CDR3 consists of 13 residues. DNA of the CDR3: TGTGCCAGCAGCCAAGGCGCGGACAACGAGCAGTACTTC. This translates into CASSQGADNEQYF.

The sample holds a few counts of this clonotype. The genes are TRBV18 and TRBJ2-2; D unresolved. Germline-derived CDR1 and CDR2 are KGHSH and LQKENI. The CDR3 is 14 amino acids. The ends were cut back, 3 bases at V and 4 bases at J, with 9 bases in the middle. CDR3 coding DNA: TGTGCCAGCTCACCCGCACACCTCACCGGGGAGCTGTTTTTT. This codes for CASSPAHLTGELFF.

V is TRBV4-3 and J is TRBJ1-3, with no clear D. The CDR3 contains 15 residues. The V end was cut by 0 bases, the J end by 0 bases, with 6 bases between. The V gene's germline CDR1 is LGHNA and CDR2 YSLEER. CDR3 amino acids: CASSQDSISGNTIYF. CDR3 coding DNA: TGCGCCAGCAGCCAAGATTCGATCTCTGGAAACACCATATATTTT.

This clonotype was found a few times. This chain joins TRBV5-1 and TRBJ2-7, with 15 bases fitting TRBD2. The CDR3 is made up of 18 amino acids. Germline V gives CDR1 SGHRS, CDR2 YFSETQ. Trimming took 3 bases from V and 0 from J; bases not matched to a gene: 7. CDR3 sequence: CASSSGLAGGRFSYEQYF. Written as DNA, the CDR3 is TGCGCCAGCAGCTCGGGACTAGCGGGAGGACGCTTCTCCTACGAGCAGTACTTC.

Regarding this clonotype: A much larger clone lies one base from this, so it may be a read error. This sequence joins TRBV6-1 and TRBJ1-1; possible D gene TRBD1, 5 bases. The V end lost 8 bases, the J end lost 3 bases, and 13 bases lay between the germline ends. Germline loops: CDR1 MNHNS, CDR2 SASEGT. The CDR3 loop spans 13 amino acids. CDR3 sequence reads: CASLRVRDTEAFF. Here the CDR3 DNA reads TGTGCCAGCCTCCGGGTCAGGGACACTGAAGCTTTCTTT.

The CDR3 DNA sequence: TGTGCCAGCAGCCCGACGACAGGGAGGAGGACTGAAGCTTTCTTT. Amino acids: CASSPTTGRRTEAFF. The chain carries TRBV7-9 and TRBJ1-1, with 7 bases fitting TRBD1. CDR3 length equals 15 residues. The V and J ends lost 5 bases and 5 bases, in that order; junction bases with no gene match: 11. The germline V gene has CDR1 SEHNR and CDR2 FQNEAQ (reference sequence).

CDR3: CAINGGEGSPLHF. The CDR3 nucleotides are TGTGCCATCAACGGGGGCGAAGGTTCACCCCTCCACTTT. The chain is built from TRBV10-3 and TRBJ1-6; D possibly corresponds to TRBD1 (6 bases). The length of the CDR3 is 13 residues. Germline CDR1 is ENHRY and CDR2 is SYGVKD. The V end lost 7 bases, the J end lost 9 bases, and 13 bases lay between the germline ends.

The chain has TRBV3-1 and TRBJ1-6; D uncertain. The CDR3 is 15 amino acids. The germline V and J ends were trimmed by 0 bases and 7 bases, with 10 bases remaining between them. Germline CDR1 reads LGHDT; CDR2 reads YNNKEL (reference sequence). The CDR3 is CASSQDHQENSPLHF. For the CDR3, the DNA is TGTGCCAGCAGCCAAGACCATCAGGAAAATTCACCCCTCCACTTT.

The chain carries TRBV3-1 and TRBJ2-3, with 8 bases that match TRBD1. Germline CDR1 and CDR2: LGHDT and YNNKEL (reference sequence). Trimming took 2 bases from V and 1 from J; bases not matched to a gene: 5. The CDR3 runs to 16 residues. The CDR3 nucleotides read TGTGCCAGCAGCCAATTGGCAGGGGGCCGCACAGATACGCAGTATTTT. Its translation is CASSQLAGGRTDTQYF.

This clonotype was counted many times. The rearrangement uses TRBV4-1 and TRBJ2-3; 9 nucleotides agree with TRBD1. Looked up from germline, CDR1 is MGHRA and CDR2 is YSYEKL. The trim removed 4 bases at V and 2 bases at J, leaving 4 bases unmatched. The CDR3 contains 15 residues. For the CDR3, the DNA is TGCGCCAGCAGCCGAATACAGGGGGCCACAGATACGCAGTATTTT. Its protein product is CASSRIQGATDTQYF.

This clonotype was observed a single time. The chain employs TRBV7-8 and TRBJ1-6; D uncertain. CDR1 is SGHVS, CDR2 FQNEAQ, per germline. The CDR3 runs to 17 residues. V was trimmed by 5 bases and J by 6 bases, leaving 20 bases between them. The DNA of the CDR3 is TGTGCCAGCAGCCCTCATCGGCCCATCGCGTTTAATTCACCCCTCCACTTT. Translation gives CASSPHRPIAFNSPLHF.

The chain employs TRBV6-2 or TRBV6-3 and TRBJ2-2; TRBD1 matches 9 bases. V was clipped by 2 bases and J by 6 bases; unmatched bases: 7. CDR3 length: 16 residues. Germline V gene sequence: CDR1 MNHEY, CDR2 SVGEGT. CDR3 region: CASSYPTGTGPGELFF. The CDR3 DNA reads TGTGCCAGCAGTTACCCTACCGGGACAGGGCCCGGGGAGCTGTTTTTT.

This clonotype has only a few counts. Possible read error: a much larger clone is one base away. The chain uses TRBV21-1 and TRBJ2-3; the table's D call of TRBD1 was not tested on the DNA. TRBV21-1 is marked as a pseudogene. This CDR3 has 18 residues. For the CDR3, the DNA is TGTGCCAGCAGCAAAGGGGGGGACGCCAACCTCATGACAGATGCGCAGTATTTT. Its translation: CASSKGGDANLMTDAQYF.

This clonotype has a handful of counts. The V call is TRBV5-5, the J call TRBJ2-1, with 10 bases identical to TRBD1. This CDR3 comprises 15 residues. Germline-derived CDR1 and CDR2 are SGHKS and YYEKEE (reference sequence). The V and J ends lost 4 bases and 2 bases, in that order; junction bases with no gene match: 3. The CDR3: CASSGGTGAYNEQFF. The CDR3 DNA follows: TGTGCCAGCAGCGGCGGGACAGGGGCCTACAATGAGCAGTTCTTC.

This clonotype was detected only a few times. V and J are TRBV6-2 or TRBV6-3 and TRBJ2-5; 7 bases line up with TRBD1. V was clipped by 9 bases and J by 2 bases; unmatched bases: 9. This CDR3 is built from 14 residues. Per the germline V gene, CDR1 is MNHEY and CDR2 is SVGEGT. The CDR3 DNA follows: TGTGCCAGAGATAACAGGGGTGGACAAGAGACCCAGTACTTC. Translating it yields CARDNRGGQETQYF.

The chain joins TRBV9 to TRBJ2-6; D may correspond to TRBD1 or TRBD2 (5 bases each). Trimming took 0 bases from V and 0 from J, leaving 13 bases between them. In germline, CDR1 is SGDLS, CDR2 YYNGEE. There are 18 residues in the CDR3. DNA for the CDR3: TGTGCCAGCAGCGTAGTCCCGGGGACCAGCTCTGGGGCCAACGTCCTGACTTTC. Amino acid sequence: CASSVVPGTSSGANVLTF.

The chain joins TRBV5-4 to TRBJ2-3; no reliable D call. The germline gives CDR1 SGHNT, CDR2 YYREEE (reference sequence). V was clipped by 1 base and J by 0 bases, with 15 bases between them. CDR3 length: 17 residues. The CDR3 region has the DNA TGTGCCAGCAGCTTGCGGCTAGGCGGTCCTAGCACAGATACGCAGTATTTT. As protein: CASSLRLGGPSTDTQYF. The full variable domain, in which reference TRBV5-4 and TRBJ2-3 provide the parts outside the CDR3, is ETGVTQSPTHLIKTRGQQVTLRCSSQSGHNTVSWYQQALGQGPQFIFQYYREEENGRGNFPPRFSGLQFPNYSSELNVNALELDDSALYLCASSLRLGGPSTDTQYFGPGTRLTVL.

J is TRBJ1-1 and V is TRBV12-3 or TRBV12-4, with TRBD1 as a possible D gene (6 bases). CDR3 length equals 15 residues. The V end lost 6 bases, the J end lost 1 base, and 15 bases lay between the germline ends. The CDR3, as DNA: TGTGCCAGCAGCCTTCCAGGGACACCGAACACTGAAGCTTTCTTT. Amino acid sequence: CASSLPGTPNTEAFF.

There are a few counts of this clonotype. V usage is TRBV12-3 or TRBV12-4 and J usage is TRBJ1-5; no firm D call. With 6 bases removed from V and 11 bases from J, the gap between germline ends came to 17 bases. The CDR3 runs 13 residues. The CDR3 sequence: CASSSGPGVAQHF. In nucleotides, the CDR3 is TGTGCCAGCAGCTCCGGACCCGGCGTGGCCCAGCATTTT.

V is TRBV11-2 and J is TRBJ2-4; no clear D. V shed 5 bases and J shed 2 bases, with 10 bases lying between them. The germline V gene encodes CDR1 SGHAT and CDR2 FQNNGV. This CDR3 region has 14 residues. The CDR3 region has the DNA TGTGCCAGCAGCCCTGGGCAGCCCAAAAACATTCAGTACTTC. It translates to CASSPGQPKNIQYF. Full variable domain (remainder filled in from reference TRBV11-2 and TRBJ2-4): EAGVAQSPRYKIIEKRQSVAFWCNPISGHATLYWYQQILGQGPKLLIQFQNNGVVDDSQLPKDRFSAERLKGVDSTLKIQPAKLEDSAVYLCASSPGQPKNIQYFGAGTRLSVL.

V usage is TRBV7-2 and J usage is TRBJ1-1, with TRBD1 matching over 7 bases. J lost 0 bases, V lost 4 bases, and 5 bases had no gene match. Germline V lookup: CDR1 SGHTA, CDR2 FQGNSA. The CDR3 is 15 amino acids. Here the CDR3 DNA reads TGTGCCAGCAGCTGGGAAGGACAGGTGAACACTGAAGCTTTCTTT. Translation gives CASSWEGQVNTEAFF.